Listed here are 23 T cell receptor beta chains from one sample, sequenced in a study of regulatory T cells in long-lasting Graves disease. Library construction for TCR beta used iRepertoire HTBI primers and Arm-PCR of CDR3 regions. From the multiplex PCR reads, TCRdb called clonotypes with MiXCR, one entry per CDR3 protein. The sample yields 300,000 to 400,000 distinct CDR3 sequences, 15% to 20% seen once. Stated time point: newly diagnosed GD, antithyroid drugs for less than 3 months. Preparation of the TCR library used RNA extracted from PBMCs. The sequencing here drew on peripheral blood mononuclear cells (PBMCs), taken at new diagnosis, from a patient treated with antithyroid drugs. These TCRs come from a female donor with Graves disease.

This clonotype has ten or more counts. The DNA for the CDR3 is TGCGCCAGCAGACCCACTAGCGGGAGCGGAGATACGCAGTATTTT. Protein sequence: CASRPTSGSGDTQYF. The chain uses TRBV5-1 and TRBJ2-3, with 11 positions matching TRBD2. CDR1 and CDR2 (germline): SGHRS, YFSETQ. J lost 5 bases, V lost 5 bases, and 7 bases had no gene match. The CDR3 covers 15 residues.

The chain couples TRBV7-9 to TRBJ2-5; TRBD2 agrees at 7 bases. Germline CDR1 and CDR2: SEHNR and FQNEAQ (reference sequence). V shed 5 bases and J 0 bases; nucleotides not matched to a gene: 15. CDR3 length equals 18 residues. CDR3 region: CASSGEAGVILHQETQYF. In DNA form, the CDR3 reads TGTGCCAGCAGCGGAGAGGCGGGAGTCATCCTCCACCAAGAGACCCAGTACTTC.

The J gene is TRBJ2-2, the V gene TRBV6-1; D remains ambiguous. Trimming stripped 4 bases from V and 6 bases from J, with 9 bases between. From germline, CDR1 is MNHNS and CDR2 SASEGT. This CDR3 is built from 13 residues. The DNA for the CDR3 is TGTGCCAGCAGTGGGTGGTCCCCCGGGGAGCTGTTTTTT. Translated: CASSGWSPGELFF.

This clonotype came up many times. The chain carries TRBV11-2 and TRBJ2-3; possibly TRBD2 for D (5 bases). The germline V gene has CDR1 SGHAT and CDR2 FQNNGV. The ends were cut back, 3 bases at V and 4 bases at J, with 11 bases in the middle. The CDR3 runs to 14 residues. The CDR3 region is CASSFTSRADTQYF. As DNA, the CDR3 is TGTGCCAGCAGCTTCACTAGTCGTGCAGATACGCAGTATTTT.

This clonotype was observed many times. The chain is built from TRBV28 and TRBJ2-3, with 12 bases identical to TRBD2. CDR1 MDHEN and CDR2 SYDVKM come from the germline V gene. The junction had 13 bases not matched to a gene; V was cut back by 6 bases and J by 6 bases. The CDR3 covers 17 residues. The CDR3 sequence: CASSKGARLAGVDTQYF. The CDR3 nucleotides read TGTGCCAGCAGCAAAGGGGCCCGACTAGCGGGAGTGGATACGCAGTATTTT.

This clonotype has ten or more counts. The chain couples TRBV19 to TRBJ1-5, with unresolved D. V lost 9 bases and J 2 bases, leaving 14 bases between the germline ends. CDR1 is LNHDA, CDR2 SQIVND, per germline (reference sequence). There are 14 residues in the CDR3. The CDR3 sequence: CASHGPGGNQPQHF. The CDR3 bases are TGTGCCAGCCACGGGCCAGGAGGCAATCAGCCCCAGCATTTT.

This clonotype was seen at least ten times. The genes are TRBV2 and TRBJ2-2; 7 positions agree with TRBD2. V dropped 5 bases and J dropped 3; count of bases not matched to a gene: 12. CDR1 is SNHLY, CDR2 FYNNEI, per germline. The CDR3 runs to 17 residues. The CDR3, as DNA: TGTGCCAGCAGTCATCTGCTTAGCGGGTCGGACACCGGGGAGCTGTTTTTT. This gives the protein CASSHLLSGSDTGELFF.

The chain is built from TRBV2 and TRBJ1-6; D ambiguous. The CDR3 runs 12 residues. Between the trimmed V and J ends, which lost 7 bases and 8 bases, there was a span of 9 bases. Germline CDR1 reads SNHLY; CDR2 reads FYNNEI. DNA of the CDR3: TGTGCCAGCACCGGCGATGATTCACCCCTCCACTTT. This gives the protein CASTGDDSPLHF.

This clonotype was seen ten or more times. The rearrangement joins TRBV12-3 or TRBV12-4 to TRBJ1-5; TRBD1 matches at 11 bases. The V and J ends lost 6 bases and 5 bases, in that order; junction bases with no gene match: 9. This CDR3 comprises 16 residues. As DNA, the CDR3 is TGTGCCAGCAGCCTGGCGGGGGACAGGGGGTATCAGCCCCAGCATTTT. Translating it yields CASSLAGDRGYQPQHF.

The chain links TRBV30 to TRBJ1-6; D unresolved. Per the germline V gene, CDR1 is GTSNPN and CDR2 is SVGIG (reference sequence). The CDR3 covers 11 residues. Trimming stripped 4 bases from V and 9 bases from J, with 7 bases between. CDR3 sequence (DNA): TGTGCCTGGACCCTGGCTTCACCCCTCCACTTT. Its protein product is CAWTLASPLHF.

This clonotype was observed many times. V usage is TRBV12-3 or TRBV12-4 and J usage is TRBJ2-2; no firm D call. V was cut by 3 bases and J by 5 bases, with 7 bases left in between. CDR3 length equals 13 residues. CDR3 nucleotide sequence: TGTGCCAGCAGTTTCTTCCGAACCGGGGAGCTGTTTTTT. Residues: CASSFFRTGELFF.

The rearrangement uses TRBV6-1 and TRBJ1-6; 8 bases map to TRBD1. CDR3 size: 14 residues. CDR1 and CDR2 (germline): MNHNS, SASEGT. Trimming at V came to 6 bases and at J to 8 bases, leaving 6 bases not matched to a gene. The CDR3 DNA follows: TGTGCCAGCAGCCTGACAGGGGATGATTCACCCCTCCACTTT. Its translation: CASSLTGDDSPLHF.

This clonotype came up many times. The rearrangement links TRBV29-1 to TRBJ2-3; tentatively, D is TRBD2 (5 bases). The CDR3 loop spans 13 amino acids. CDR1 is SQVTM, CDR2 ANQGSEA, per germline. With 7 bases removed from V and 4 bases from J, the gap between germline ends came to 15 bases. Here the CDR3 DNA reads TGCAGCGGCGAGCGTCCGAGGGCAGATACGCAGTATTTT. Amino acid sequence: CSGERPRADTQYF.

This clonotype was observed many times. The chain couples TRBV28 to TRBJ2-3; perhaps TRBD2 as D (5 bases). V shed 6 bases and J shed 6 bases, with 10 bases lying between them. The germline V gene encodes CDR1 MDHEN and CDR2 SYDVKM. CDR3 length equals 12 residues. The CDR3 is CASREGGDTQYF. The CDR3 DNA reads TGTGCCAGCAGGGAAGGAGGCGATACGCAGTATTTT.

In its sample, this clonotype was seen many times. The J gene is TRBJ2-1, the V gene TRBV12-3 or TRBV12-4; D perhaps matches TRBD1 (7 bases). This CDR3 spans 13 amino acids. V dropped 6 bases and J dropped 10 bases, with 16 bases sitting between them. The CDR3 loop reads CASSPPGGREQFF. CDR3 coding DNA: TGTGCCAGCAGCCCACCAGGGGGGCGGGAGCAGTTCTTC.

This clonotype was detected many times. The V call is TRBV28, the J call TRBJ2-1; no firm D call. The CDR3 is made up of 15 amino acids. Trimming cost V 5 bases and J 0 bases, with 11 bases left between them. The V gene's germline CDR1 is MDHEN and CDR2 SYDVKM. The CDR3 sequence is CASSQTGYSYNEQFF. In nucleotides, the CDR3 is TGTGCCAGCAGTCAAACTGGATACTCCTACAATGAGCAGTTCTTC.

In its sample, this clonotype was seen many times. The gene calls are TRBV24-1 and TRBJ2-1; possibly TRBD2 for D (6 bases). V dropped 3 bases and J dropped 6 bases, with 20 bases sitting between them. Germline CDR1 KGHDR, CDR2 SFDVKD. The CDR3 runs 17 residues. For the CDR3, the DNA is TGTGCCACCAGTGATGTACAACCGGGACTGGGTATCAATGAGCAGTTCTTC. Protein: CATSDVQPGLGINEQFF.

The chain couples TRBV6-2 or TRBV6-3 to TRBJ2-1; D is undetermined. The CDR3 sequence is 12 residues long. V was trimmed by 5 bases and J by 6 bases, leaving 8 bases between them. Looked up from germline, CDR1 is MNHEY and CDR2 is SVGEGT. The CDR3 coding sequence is TGTGCCAGCAGTGCCGCGATCAATGAGCAGTTCTTC. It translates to CASSAAINEQFF.

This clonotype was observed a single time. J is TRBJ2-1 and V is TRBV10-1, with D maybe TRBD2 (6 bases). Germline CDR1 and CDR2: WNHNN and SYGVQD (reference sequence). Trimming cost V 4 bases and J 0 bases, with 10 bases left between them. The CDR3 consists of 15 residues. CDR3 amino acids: CASSVTGDSYNEQFF. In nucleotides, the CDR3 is TGCGCCAGCAGTGTTACGGGAGACTCCTACAATGAGCAGTTCTTC.

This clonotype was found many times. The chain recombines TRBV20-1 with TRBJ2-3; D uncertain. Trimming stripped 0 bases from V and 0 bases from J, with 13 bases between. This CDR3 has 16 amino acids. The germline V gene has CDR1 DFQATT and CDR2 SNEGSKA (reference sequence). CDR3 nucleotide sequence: TGCAGTGCTAGAGATCCTACAGCTCATAGCACAGATACGCAGTATTTT. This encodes CSARDPTAHSTDTQYF.

CDR3 nucleotide sequence: TGCAGCGTCCTACAGGGCTCTGGAAACACCATATATTTT. Translation gives CSVLQGSGNTIYF. The rearrangement uses TRBV29-1 and TRBJ1-3, with a weak D call TRBD1 (6 bases). Germline CDR1 is SQVTM and CDR2 is ANQGSEA. The V end lost 6 bases, the J end lost 0 bases, and 9 bases lay between the germline ends. The CDR3 runs 13 residues.

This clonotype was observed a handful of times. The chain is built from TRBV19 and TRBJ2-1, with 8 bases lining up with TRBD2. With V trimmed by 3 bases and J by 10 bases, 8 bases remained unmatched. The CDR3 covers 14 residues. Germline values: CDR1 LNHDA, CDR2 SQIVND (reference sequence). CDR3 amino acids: CASSMEREIREQFF. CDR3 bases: TGTGCCAGTAGTATGGAGCGGGAGATCAGGGAGCAGTTCTTC.

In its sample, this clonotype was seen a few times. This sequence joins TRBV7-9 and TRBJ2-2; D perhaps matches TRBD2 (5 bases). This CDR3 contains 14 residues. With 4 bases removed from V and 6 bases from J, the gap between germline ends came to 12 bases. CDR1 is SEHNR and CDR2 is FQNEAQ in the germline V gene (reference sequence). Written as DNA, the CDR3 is TGTGCCAGCAGCTCCTTCAGAGGGCCCGGGGAGCTGTTTTTT. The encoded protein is CASSSFRGPGELFF. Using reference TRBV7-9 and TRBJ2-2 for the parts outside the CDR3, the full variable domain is DTGVSQNPRHKITKRGQNVTFRCDPISEHNRLYWYRQTLGQGPEFLTYFQNEAQLEKSRLLSDRFSAERPKGSFSTLEIQRTEQGDSAMYLCASSSFRGPGELFFGEGSRLTVL.